A selection of T cell receptor beta chains follows, all from one sample in a study of blood T cell repertoires in COVID-19. TCRdb's copy holds only in-frame clones and misses some; the assay was immunoSEQ multiplex PCR. The sample carries approximately 500,000 clones, approximately 85% recorded once. Sequences were obtained from peripheral blood. Receptors originate from a human donor in a cohort sampled during active COVID-19. Each CDR3 is given with its conserved first and last residue. D genes are given only for firm matches. The size entry is marked missing in some rows and otherwise reads once, few, many or a size class.

v_call	j_call	clone_size	d_call	cdr3_aa	cdr3_nt
TRBV3-1/TRBV3-2	TRBJ1-2	few	TRBD1	CASRLPGQGANYGYTF	TGTGCCAGCAGACTACCGGGACAGGGAGCTAACTATGGCTACACCTTC
TRBV4-2	TRBJ1-5	once	TRBD1	CASSQEEGQLNQPQHF	TGTGCCAGCAGCCAAGAGGAGGGACAGCTCAATCAGCCCCAGCATTTT
TRBV7-9	TRBJ2-7	-	-	CASSASSGAAYEQYF	TGTGCCAGCAGCGCCTCGAGCGGTGCAGCCTACGAGCAGTACTTC
TRBV29-1	TRBJ1-1	-	TRBD1	CSVESGQGITEAFF	TGCAGCGTTGAATCGGGACAGGGTATCACTGAAGCTTTCTTT
TRBV30	TRBJ1-5	-	TRBD1	CAWSGRQGRLSNQPQHF	TGTGCCTGGAGTGGAAGACAGGGGAGGTTAAGCAATCAGCCCCAGCATTTT
TRBV11-3	TRBJ2-3	-	-	CASSLVQEMDTQYF	TGTGCCAGCAGCTTAGTACAGGAAATGGATACGCAGTATTTT
TRBV5-5	TRBJ1-1	-	TRBD1	CASSSYGTANTEAFF	TGTGCCAGCAGCTCTTACGGGACAGCAAACACTGAAGCTTTCTTT
TRBV7-9	TRBJ1-3	-	-	CASSLGLRSDTIYF	TGTGCCAGCAGTCTTGGGCTGAGATCGGACACCATATATTTT
TRBV15	TRBJ2-7	-	TRBD1	CATSRGDRGGEQYF	TGTGCCACCAGCAGAGGGGACAGGGGTGGCGAGCAGTACTTC
TRBV28	TRBJ1-1	few	-	CASSLGGAPQANTEAFF	TGTGCCAGCAGTTTAGGAGGGGCACCCCAGGCGAACACTGAAGCTTTCTTT
TRBV18	TRBJ2-7	-	TRBD1	CASSPDREPYEQYF	TGTGCCAGCTCACCAGACAGGGAGCCCTACGAGCAGTACTTC
TRBV20-1	TRBJ2-7	-	-	CSASSQGGQPFYEQYF	TGCAGTGCTAGTTCGCAGGGCGGACAACCCTTTTACGAGCAGTACTTC
TRBV4-1	TRBJ2-1	-	-	CASSQDPPPPSLEGRDEQFF	TGCGCCAGCAGCCAGGATCCGCCTCCCCCGTCTCTCGAGGGCCGGGATGAGCAGTTCTTC
TRBV30	TRBJ2-1	-	-	CAWSPRVGQFF	TGTGCCTGGAGTCCGAGGGTGGGGCAGTTCTTC
TRBV7-3	TRBJ2-3	-	-	CASSSQGSDTQYF	TGTGCCAGCAGTTCGCAGGGTTCAGATACGCAGTATTTT
TRBV4-2	TRBJ1-3	-	TRBD1	CASSQDQTGTGGGNTIYF	TGTGCCAGCAGCCAAGATCAAACCGGGACAGGAGGTGGAAACACCATATATTTT
TRBV7-2	TRBJ1-5	-	-	CASSLVVGADQPQHF	TGTGCCAGCAGCTTAGTCGTGGGGGCGGATCAGCCCCAGCATTTT
TRBV20-1	TRBJ2-3	many	TRBD1	CSASFLGTGSFTDTQYF	TGCAGTGCTAGTTTTCTTGGGACAGGGTCCTTCACAGATACGCAGTATTTT
TRBV12-3/TRBV12-4	TRBJ2-7	-	-	CASSFGEQYF	TGTGCCAGCAGTTTCGGCGAGCAGTACTTC
TRBV18	TRBJ2-3	-	-	CASSPHKGSTDTQYF	TGTGCCAGCTCACCCCATAAGGGGAGCACAGATACGCAGTATTTT
TRBV5-4	TRBJ2-1	once	-	CASSSQGGDYNEQFF	TGTGCCAGCAGCTCCCAGGGAGGCGACTACAATGAGCAGTTCTTC
TRBV24-1	TRBJ2-3	-	TRBD1	CATSPHRGGTDTQYF	TGTGCCACCAGTCCCCACAGGGGTGGCACAGATACGCAGTATTTT
TRBV3-1/TRBV3-2	TRBJ2-1	-	-	CASSQRPGNEQFF	TGTGCCAGCAGCCAAAGGCCCGGGAATGAGCAGTTCTTC
TRBV19	TRBJ2-2	-	TRBD1	CASKWGQGYTGELFF	TGTGCCAGTAAATGGGGACAGGGTTACACCGGGGAGCTGTTTTTT
TRBV9	TRBJ1-4	-	-	CASSVAAGLGEKLFF	TGTGCCAGCAGCGTAGCCGCAGGACTTGGGGAAAAACTGTTTTTT
TRBV7-3	TRBJ2-5	-	-	CASSLVPAGQETQYF	TGTGCCAGCAGCTTAGTTCCAGCGGGCCAAGAGACCCAGTACTTC
TRBV6-5	TRBJ2-3	once	-	CASSDIRVDTQYF	TGTGCCAGCAGCGACATAAGAGTGGATACGCAGTATTTT
TRBV6-5	TRBJ1-2	-	TRBD1	CASFSGTGSYGYTF	TGTGCCAGCTTTAGTGGGACAGGGTCATATGGCTACACCTTC
TRBV21-1	TRBJ2-5	-	-	CASSNKRDRGVETQYF	TGTGCCAGCAGCAATAAGAGGGACAGGGGGGTAGAGACCCAGTACTTC
TRBV30	TRBJ2-3	-	TRBD1	CAWRPDRAISSTDTQYF	TGTGCCTGGAGACCTGACAGGGCCATTTCTAGCACAGATACGCAGTATTTT
TRBV27	TRBJ1-1	once	-	CASSLSRQNTEAFF	TGTGCCAGCAGTTTATCGAGACAGAACACTGAAGCTTTCTTT
TRBV5-5	TRBJ1-1	-	TRBD1	CASSSIPGQGTEAFF	TGTGCCAGCAGCTCGATACCGGGACAGGGCACTGAAGCTTTCTTT
TRBV28	TRBJ1-3	few	-	CASSRPSRVSGNTIYF	TGTGCCAGTTCAAGGCCGTCGAGGGTCTCTGGAAACACCATATATTTT
TRBV28	TRBJ1-2	-	-	CASSSGYGYTF	TGTGCCAGCAGTTCAGGGTATGGCTACACCTTC
TRBV5-1	TRBJ2-5	-	-	CASSIIYQETQYF	TGCGCCAGCAGCATTATTTACCAAGAGACCCAGTACTTC
TRBV12-3/TRBV12-4	TRBJ2-2	-	-	CASSKTEAGELFF	TGTGCCAGCAGTAAGACAGAGGCCGGGGAGCTGTTTTTT
TRBV19	TRBJ1-1	once	-	CASSPPQRSNTEAFF	TGTGCCAGTAGTCCCCCGCAACGGTCGAACACTGAAGCTTTCTTT
TRBV2	TRBJ1-3	-	-	CASAQAGHSGNTIYF	TGTGCCAGCGCGCAAGCTGGGCACTCTGGAAACACCATATATTTT
TRBV5-1	TRBJ2-1	-	TRBD2	CASSLVAGAREQFF	TGCGCCAGCAGCTTGGTAGCGGGAGCTAGGGAGCAGTTCTTC
TRBV19	TRBJ1-4	-	-	CASSIQNEKLFF	TGTGCCAGTAGTATACAGAATGAAAAACTGTTTTTT
TRBV5-1	TRBJ2-3	-	-	CASSREVDWYF	TGCGCCAGCAGCCGAGAGGTCGACTGGTATTTT
TRBV9	TRBJ1-5	-	-	CASSQGLGVREQPQHF	TGTGCCAGCAGCCAGGGGTTGGGGGTGAGGGAACAGCCCCAGCATTTT
TRBV29-1	TRBJ2-7	-	-	CSVGGNNEQYF	TGCAGCGTTGGCGGTAACAACGAGCAGTACTTC
TRBV9	TRBJ2-4	once	TRBD1	CASSRDREGPKNIQYF	TGTGCCAGCAGCCGGGACAGGGAAGGGCCCAAAAACATTCAGTACTTC